The clone carrying this TCR beta chain was detected many times. Its target is not known. Presence of unique molecular identifiers characterized the TCR beta cDNA libraries. The T cell input of roughly 0.95 to 10 million gave around 450,000 cDNA molecules. TCRdb reanalysed the PCR reads using MiXCR and keeps one entry per CDR3 protein. The sample carries some 190,000 distinct CDR3 sequences, 29% recorded once. The sample comes from a study of post-analysis software for immune sequencing data. General observations from the study: Under the F measure, samples that were prepared in one batch clustered strongly together. Diversity measured as normalized Chao1 was significantly lower in multiple sclerosis patients than in controls.

The sequence was collected from a girl aged 2-17 years with multiple sclerosis. The sample consisted of blood.

The chain's CDR3 is CATYTGTESDYEQYF. CDR3 DNA sequence: TGTGCCACTTATACCGGGACAGAATCTGACTACGAGCAGTACTTC. This chain links TRBV6-2 or TRBV6-3 with TRBJ2-7; 7 nucleotides match TRBD1. This CDR3 is 15 amino acids long. The ends lost 10 bases at V and 3 bases at J; junction bases unmatched: 15. Germline lookup yields CDR1 MNHEY and CDR2 SVGEGT.